Listed below are T cell receptor beta chains from one sample, sequenced in a study of blood T cells in healthy people across ages. TCRdb re-called the 5' RACE reads through MiXCR, storing one row per CDR3 protein. The repertoire has 1.5 million to 2 million distinct CDR3 sequences, 40% to 55% of them found once; the top ten carry around 2.1%. Source material: blood. The receptors derive from a woman between 35 and 50 years old in good health. Each CDR3 is given without its conserved first and last residue. Each record gives: CDR3 length, V gene, J gene, clone size, CDR3 protein. Rows give clone size only sometimes, using once, few, many, or a class for an expanded clone.

>11|TRBV20-1|-|-
SAGFASLPEQY
>15|TRBV7-6|TRBJ2-1|-
ASSLGISGGVYNEQF
>13|TRBV7-9|TRBJ1-1|few
ASSFSFARNTEAF
>12|TRBV12-3/TRBV12-4|TRBJ1-1|-
ASSVTGYGTEAF
>13|TRBV5-1|TRBJ2-5|-
ASSYYRETQETQY
>11|TRBV7-8|TRBJ1-2|-
ASSLVTRGGYT
>13|TRBV2|TRBJ2-1|-
ASKTRDRVDNEQF
>13|TRBV7-2|TRBJ1-2|-
ASSLGRRGMWGYT
>11|TRBV27|TRBJ1-1|few
ASSFPGATEAF
>14|TRBV4-3|TRBJ2-4|few
ASSQDQIRAKNIQY
>6|TRBV20-1|TRBJ2-3|-
SARTQY
>11|TRBV7-2|TRBJ2-5|-
ANSVREQETQY
>12|TRBV20-1|TRBJ1-5|-
SARDDRGTQPQH
>11|TRBV2|TRBJ2-7|-
ASSEELPYEQY
>13|TRBV6-5|TRBJ2-3|-
ASSYGRQGYDTQY
>9|TRBV29-1|TRBJ2-3|few
SVAPPDTQY